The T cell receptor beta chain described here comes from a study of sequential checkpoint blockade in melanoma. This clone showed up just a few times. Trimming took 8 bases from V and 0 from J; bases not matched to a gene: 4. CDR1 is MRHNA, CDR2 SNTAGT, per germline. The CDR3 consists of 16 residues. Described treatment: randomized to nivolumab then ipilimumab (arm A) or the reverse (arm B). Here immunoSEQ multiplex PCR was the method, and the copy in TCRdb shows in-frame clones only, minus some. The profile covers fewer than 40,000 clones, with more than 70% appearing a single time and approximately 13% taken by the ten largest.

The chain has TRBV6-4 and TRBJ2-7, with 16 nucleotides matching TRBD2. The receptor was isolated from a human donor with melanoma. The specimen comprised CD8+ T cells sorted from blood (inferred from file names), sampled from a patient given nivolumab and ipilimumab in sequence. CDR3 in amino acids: CASLGTSGRASYEQYF. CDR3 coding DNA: TGTGCCAGCCTCGGGACTAGCGGGAGGGCCTCCTACGAGCAGTACTTC.